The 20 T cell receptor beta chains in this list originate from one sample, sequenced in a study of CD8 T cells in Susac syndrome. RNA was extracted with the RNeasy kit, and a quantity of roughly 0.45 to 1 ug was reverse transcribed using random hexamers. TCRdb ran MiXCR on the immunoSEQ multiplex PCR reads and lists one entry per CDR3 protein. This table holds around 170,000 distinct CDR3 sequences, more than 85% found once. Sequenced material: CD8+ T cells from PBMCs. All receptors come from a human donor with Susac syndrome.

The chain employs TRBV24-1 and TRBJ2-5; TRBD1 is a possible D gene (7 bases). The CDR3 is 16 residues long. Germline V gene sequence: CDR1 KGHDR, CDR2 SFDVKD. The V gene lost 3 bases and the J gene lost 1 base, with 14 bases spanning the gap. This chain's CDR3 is CATSDPGGQLQETQYF. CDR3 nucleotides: TGTGCCACCAGTGATCCCGGGGGACAGCTCCAAGAGACCCAGTACTTC.

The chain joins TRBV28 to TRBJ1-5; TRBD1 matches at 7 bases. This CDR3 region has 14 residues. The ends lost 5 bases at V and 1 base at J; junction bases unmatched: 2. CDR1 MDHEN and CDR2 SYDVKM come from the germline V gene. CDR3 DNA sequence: TGTGCCAGCAGTAACAGGGGAAGCAATCAGCCCCAGCATTTT. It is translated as CASSNRGSNQPQHF.

Written as DNA, the CDR3 is TGTGCCAGCAGTTACAGAATTCAGACCACAGATACGCAGTATTTT. Translating it yields CASSYRIQTTDTQYF. The V gene is TRBV6-6, the J gene TRBJ2-3; the D is unclear. The CDR3 consists of 15 residues. V shed 2 bases and J shed 2 bases, with 11 bases lying between them. Germline V lookup: CDR1 MNHNY, CDR2 SVGAGI (reference sequence).

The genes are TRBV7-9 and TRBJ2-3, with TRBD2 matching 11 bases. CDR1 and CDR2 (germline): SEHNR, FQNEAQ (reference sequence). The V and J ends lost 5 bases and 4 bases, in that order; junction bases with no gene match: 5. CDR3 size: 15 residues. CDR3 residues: CASSLNSGGADTQYF. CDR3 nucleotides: TGTGCCAGCAGCCTCAATAGCGGGGGGGCAGATACGCAGTATTTT.

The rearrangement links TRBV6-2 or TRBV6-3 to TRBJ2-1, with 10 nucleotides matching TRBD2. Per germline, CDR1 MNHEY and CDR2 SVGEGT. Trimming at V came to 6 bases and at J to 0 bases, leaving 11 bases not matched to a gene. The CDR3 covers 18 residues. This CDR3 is CASRRASGGASSYNEQFF. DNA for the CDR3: TGTGCCAGCAGGAGAGCTAGCGGGGGTGCGAGCTCCTACAATGAGCAGTTCTTC.

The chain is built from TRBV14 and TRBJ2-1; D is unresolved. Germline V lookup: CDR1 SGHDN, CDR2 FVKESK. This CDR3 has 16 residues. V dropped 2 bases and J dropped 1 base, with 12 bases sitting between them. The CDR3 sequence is CASSQHGPVSYNEQFF. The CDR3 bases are TGTGCCAGCAGCCAACACGGGCCGGTATCCTACAATGAGCAGTTCTTC.

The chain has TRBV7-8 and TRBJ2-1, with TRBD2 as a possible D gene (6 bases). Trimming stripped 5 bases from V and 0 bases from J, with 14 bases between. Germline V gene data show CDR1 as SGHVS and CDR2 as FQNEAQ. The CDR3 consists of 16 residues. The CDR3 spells CASSLSAGSSYNEQFF. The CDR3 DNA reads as TGTGCCAGCAGCCTATCTGCGGGGAGCTCCTACAATGAGCAGTTCTTC.

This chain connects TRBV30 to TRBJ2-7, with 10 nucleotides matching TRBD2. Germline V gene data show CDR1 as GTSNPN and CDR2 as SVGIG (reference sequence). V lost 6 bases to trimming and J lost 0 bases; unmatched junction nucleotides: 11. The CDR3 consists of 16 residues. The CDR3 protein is CACLPALAGNSYEQYF. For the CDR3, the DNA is TGTGCCTGCCTTCCCGCACTAGCGGGGAACTCCTACGAGCAGTACTTC.

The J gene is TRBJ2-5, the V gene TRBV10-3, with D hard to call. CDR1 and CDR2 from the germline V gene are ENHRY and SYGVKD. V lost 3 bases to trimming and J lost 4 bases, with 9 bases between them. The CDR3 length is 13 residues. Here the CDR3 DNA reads TGTGCCATCAGTGATGGAATTGTAGAGACCCAGTACTTC. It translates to CAISDGIVETQYF.

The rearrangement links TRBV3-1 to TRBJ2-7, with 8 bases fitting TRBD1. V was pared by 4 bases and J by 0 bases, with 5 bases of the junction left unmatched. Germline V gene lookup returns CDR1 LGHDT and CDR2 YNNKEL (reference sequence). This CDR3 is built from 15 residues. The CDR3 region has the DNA TGTGCCAGCAGCCCCTTGACAGGGGCCTCCTACGAGCAGTACTTC. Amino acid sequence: CASSPLTGASYEQYF.

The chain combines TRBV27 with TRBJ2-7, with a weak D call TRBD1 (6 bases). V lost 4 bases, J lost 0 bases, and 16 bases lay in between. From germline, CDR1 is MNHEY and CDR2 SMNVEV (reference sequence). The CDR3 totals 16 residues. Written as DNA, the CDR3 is TGTGCCAGCAGTTACGGGACACCCTTCCACTCCTACGAGCAGTACTTC. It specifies CASSYGTPFHSYEQYF.

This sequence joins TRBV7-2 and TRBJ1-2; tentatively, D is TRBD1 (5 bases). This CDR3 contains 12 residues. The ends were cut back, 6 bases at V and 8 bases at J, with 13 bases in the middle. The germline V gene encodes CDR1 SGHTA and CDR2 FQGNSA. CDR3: CASSQSQGGYTF. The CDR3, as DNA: TGTGCCAGCAGTCAGTCCCAGGGCGGCTACACCTTC. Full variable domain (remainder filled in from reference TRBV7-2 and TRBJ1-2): GAGVSQSPSNKVTEKGKDVELRCDPISGHTALYWYRQSLGQGLEFLIYFQGNSAPDKSGLPSDRFSAERTGGSVSTLTIQRTQQEDSAVYLCASSQSQGGYTFGSGTRLTVV.

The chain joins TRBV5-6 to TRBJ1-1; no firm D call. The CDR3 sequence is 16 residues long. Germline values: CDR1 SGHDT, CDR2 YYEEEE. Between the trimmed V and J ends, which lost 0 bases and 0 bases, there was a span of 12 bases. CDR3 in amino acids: CASSLGRVRLNTEAFF. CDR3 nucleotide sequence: TGTGCCAGCAGCTTGGGGCGCGTGCGGTTGAACACTGAAGCTTTCTTT.

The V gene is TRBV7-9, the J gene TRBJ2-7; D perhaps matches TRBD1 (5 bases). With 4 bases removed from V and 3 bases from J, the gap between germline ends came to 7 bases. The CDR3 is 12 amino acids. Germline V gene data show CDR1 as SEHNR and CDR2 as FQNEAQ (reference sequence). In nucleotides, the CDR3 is TGTGCCAGCAGCTCGACAGACTACGAGCAGTACTTC. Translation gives CASSSTDYEQYF.

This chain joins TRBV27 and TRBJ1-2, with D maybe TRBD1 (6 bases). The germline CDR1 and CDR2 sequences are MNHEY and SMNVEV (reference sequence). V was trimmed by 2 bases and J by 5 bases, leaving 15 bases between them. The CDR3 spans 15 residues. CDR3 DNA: TGTGCCAGCAGTTTAAGTACCGGGACACAGTATGGCTACACCTTC. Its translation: CASSLSTGTQYGYTF.

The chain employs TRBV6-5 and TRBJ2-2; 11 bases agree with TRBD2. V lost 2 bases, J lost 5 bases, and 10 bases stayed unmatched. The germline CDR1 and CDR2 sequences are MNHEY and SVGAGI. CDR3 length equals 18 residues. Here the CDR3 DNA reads TGTGCCAGCAGTTACAAAGATATAGCGGGAGGGGGAACCGGGGAGCTGTTTTTT. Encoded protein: CASSYKDIAGGGTGELFF.

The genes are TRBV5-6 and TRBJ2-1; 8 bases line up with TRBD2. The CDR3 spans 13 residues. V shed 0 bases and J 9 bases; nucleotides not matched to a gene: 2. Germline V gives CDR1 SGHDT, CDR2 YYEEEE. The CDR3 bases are TGTGCCAGCAGCTTGGGAGCGGGAGCTGAGCAGTTCTTC. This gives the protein CASSLGAGAEQFF.

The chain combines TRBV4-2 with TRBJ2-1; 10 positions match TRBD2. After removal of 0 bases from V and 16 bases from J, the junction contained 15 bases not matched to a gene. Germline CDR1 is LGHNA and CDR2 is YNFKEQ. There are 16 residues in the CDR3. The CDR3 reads CASSQDRLAGVSPPFF. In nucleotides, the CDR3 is TGTGCCAGCAGCCAAGATAGGCTAGCGGGAGTAAGCCCCCCCTTCTTC.

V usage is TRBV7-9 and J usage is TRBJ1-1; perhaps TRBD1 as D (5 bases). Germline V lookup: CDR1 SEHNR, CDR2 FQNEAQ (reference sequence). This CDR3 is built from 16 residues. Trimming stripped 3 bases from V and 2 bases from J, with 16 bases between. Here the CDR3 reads CASSFFQGHSNTEAFF. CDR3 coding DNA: TGTGCCAGCAGCTTTTTTCAAGGACACTCAAACACTGAAGCTTTCTTT. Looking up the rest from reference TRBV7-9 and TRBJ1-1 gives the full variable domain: DTGVSQNPRHKITKRGQNVTFRCDPISEHNRLYWYRQTLGQGPEFLTYFQNEAQLEKSRLLSDRFSAERPKGSFSTLEIQRTEQGDSAMYLCASSFFQGHSNTEAFFGQGTRLTVV.

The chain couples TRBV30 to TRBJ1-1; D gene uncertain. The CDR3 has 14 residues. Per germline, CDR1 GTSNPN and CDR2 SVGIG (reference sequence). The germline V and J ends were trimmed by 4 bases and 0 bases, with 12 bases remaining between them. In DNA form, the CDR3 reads TGTGCCTGGACTCCTGGTAGGGTGAACACTGAAGCTTTCTTT. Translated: CAWTPGRVNTEAFF.